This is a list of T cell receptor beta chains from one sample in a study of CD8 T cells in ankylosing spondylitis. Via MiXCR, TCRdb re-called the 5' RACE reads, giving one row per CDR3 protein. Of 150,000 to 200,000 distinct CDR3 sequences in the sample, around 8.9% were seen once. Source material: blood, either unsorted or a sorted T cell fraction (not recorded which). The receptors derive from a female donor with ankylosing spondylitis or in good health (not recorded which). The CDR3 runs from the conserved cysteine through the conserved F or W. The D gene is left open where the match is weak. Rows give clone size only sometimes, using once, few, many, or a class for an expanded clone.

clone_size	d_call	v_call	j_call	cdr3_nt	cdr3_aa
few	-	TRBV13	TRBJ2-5	TGTGCCAGCAGCTTAGAATTGGGAAAGACCCAGTACTTC	CASSLELGKTQYF
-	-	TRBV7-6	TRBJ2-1	TGTGCCAGCAGCTTAGGGGGGGGCGTCAGCGAGCAGTTCTTC	CASSLGGGVSEQFF
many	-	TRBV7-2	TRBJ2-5	TGTGCCAGCAGCTTATCCGACAGGGACTGGGAGACCCAGTACTTC	CASSLSDRDWETQYF
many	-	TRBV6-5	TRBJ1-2	TGTGCCAGCAGTTACTCCCAAGGAGTTCCCTATGGCTACACCTTC	CASSYSQGVPYGYTF
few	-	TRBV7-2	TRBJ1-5	TGTGCCAGCAGCCAGGGGAGATCGGGGGATCAGCCCCAGCATTTT	CASSQGRSGDQPQHF
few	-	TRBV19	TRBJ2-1	TGTGCCAGTAGTCCAGGTCCGTCCCGCTCCTACAATGAGCAGTTCTTC	CASSPGPSRSYNEQFF
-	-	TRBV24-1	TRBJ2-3	TGTGCCACCAGTGAGGGGGTGGGAGCAGATACGCAGTATTTT	CATSEGVGADTQYF
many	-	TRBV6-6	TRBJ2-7	TGTGCCAGCAGTTACTCGGCCGGCGAGCAGTACTTC	CASSYSAGEQYF
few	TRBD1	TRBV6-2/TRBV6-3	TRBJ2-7	TGTGCCATCCGGACAGGTTTCTACGAGCAGTACTTC	CAIRTGFYEQYF
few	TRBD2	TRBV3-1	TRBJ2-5	TGTGCCAGCAGCTTTGGGACTAGCGCTGCGGAGACCCAGTACTTC	CASSFGTSAAETQYF
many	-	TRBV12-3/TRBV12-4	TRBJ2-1	TGTGCCAGCAGTTTGGGGACCCACCCTCCTGAGCAGTTCTTC	CASSLGTHPPEQFF
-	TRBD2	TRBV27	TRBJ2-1	TGTGCCAGCAGTATCGGACTAGCGGGAGTTAATGAGCAGTTCTTC	CASSIGLAGVNEQFF
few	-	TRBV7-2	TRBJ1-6	TGTGCCAGCAGCTTAGAGCTCGAGTATAATTCACCCCTCCACTTT	CASSLELEYNSPLHF
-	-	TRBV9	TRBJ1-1	TGTGCCAGCAGCCCCCAGGAAGCTGGGACTGAAGCTTTCTTT	CASSPQEAGTEAFF
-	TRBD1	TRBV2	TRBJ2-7	TGTGCCAGCAGAGGGGGACAGACCTACGAGCAGTACTTC	CASRGGQTYEQYF
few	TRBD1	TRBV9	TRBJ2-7	TGTGCCAGCAGCCCGACGCCGGGACAGGGACAGGGGCAGTACTTC	CASSPTPGQGQGQYF
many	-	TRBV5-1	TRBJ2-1	TGCGCCAGCAGCTCGTACTGGGGTAATGAGCAGTTCTTC	CASSSYWGNEQFF
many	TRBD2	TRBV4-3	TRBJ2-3	TGCGCCAGCAGCCAAGTGTTCAGCGGACTAGAGGAACTCACAGATACGCAGTATTTT	CASSQVFSGLEELTDTQYF
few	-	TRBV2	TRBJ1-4	TGTGCCAGCAGTGAACAGGGCCCCAATGAAAAACTGTTTTTT	CASSEQGPNEKLFF
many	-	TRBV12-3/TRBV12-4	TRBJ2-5	TGTGCCAGCAGTTCGCGGGGTTGGGAGACCCAGTACTTC	CASSSRGWETQYF
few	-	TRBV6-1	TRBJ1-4	TGTGCCAGCAGTCAAGCAGGGCGGCCTAATGAAAAACTGTTTTTT	CASSQAGRPNEKLFF
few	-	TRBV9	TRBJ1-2	TGTGCCAGCAGCGTACCTAGAGGAGGCTACACCTTC	CASSVPRGGYTF
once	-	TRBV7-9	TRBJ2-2	TGTGCCAGCAGCTTCGGTAACACCGGGGAGCTGTTTTTT	CASSFGNTGELFF
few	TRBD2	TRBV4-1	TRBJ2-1	TGCGCCAGCAGCCAAGACGGCAGCGGGAGCTCCTACAATGAGCAGTTCTTC	CASSQDGSGSSYNEQFF
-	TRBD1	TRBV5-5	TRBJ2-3	TGTGCCAGCAGCCCCCCGACAGGGGGGGTAACAGATACGCAGTATTTT	CASSPPTGGVTDTQYF
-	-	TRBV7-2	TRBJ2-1	TGTGCCAGCAGCTCCCTTGGGCTCAACAATGAGCAGTTCTTC	CASSSLGLNNEQFF
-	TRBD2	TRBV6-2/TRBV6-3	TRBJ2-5	TGTGCCAGCAGCTACGTCAGCGGGAGCCCCAAAGAGACCCAGTACTTC	CASSYVSGSPKETQYF
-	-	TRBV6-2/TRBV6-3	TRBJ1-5	TGTGCCAGCAGTTACTCGACAGGACGCCTAATGCCCCAGCATTTT	CASSYSTGRLMPQHF
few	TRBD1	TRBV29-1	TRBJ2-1	TGCAGCGTTACAGGGGACAATGAGCAGTTCTTC	CSVTGDNEQFF